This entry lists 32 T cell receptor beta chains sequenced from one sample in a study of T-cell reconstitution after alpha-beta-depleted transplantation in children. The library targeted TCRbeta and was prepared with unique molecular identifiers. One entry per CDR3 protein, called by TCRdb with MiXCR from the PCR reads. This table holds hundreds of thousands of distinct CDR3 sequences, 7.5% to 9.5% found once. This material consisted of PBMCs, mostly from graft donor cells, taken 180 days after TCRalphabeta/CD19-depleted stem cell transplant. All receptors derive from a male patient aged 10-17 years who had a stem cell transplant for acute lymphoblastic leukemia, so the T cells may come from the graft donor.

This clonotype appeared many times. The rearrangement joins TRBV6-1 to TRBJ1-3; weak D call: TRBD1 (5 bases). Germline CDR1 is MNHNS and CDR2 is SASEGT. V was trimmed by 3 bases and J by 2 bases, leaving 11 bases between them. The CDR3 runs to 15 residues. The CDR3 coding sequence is TGTGCCAGCAGTGAGCGGCAGGGAACTGGAAACACCATATATTTT. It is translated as CASSERQGTGNTIYF.

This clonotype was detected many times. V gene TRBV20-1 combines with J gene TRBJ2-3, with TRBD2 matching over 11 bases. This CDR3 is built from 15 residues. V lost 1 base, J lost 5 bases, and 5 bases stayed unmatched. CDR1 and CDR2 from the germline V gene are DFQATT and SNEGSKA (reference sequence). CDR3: CSARVLAGGLDTQYF. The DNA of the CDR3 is TGCAGTGCTAGAGTTCTAGCGGGGGGTTTAGATACGCAGTATTTT.

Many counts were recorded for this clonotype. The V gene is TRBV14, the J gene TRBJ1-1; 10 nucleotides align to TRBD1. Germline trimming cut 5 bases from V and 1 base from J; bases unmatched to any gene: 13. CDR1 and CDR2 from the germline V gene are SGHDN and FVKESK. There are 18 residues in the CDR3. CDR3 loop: CASSSRLIRTGGNTEAFF. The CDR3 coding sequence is TGTGCCAGCAGCTCCCGACTCATTCGGACAGGGGGGAACACTGAAGCTTTCTTT.

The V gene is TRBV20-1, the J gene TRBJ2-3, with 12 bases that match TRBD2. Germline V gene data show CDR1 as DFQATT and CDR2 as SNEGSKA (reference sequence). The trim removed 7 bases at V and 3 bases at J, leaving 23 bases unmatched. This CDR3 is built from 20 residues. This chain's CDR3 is CSGQAPHGASGGAWTDTQYF. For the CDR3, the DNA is TGCAGTGGTCAAGCTCCGCACGGGGCTAGCGGGGGGGCGTGGACAGATACGCAGTATTTT.

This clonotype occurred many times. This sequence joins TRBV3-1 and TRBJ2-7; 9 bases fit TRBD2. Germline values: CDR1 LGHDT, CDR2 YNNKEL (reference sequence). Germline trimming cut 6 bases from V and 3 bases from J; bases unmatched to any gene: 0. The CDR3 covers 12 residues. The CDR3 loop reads CASRLAGYEQYF. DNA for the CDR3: TGTGCCAGCAGACTAGCGGGCTACGAGCAGTACTTC.

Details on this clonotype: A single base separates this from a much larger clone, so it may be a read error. This chain's CDR3 is CAGSPSRQGLTNYGYTF. In DNA, the CDR3 is TGTGCCGGCTCACCATCACGACAGGGGCTAACTAACTATGGCTACACCTTC. V usage is TRBV18 and J usage is TRBJ1-2, with TRBD1 matching 8 bases. Germline lookup yields CDR1 KGHSH and CDR2 LQKENI. The CDR3 sequence is 17 residues long.

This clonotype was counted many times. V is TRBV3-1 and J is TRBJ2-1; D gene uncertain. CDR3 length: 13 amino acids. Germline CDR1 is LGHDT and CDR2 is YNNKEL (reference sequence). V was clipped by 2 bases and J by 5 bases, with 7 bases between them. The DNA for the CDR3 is TGTGCCAGCAGCCAACCCTTGAACAATGAGCAGTTCTTC. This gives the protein CASSQPLNNEQFF.

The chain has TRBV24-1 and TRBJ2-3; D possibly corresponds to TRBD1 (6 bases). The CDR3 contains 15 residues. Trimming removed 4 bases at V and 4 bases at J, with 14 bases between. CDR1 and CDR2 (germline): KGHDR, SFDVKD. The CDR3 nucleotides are TGTGCCACCAGTGACCCACTGACAGGTGCAGATACGCAGTATTTT. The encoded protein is CATSDPLTGADTQYF.

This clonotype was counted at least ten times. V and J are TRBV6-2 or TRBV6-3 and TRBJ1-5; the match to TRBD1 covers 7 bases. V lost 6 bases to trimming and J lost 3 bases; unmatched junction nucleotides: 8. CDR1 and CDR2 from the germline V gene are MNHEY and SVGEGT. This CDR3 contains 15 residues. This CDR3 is CASRSTGTFNQPQHF. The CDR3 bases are TGTGCCAGCAGATCGACAGGGACGTTCAATCAGCCCCAGCATTTT.

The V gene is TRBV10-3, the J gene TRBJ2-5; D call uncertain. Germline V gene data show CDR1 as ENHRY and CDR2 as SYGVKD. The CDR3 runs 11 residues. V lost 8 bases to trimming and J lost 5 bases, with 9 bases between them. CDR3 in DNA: TGTGCCATCGGTGGCCAGGAGACCCAGTACTTC. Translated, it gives CAIGGQETQYF.

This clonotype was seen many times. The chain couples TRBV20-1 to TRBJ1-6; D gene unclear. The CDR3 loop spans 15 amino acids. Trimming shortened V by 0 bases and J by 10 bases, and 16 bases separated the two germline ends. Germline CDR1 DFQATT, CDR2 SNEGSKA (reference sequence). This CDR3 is CSARDEDLTRSPLHF. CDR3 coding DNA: TGCAGTGCTAGAGATGAAGACCTCACGAGGTCACCCCTCCACTTT.

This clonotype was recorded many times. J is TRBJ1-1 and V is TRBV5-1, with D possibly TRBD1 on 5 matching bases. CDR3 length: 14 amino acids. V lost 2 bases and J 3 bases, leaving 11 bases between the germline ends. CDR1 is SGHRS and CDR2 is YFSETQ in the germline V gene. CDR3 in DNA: TGCGCCAGCAGCTTCGAGGGGCAGGACACTGAAGCTTTCTTT. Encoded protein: CASSFEGQDTEAFF.

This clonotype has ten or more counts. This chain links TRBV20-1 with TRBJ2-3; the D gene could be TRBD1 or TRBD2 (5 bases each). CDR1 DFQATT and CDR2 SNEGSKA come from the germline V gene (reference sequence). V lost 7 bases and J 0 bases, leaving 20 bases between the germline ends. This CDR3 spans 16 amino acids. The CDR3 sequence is CSVRDWEQGSTDTQYF. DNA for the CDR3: TGCAGTGTCAGAGATTGGGAGCAGGGCAGCACAGATACGCAGTATTTT.

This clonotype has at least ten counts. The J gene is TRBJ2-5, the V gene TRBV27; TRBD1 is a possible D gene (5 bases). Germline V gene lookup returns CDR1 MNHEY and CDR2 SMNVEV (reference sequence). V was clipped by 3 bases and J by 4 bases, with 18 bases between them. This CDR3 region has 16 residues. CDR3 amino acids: CASSFAPEVGRETQYF. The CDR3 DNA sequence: TGTGCCAGCAGTTTTGCCCCAGAAGTGGGGCGAGAGACCCAGTACTTC.

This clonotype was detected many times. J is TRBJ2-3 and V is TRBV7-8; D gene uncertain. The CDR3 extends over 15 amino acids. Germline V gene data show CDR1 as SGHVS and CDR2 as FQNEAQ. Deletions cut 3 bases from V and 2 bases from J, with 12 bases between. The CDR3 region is CASSLTPTSTDTQYF. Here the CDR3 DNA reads TGTGCCAGCAGCTTGACGCCTACTTCCACAGATACGCAGTATTTT.

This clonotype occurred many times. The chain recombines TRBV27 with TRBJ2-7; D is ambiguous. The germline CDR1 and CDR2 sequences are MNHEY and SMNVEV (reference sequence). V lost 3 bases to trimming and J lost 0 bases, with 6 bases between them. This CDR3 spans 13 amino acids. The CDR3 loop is CASSLYHSYEQYF. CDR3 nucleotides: TGTGCCAGCAGTTTGTACCACTCCTACGAGCAGTACTTC.

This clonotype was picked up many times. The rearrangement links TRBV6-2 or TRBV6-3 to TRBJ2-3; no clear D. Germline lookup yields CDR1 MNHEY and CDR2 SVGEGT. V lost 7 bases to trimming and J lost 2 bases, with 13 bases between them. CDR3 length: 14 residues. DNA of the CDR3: TGTGCCAGCAAAGGACCCCCAACCACAGATACGCAGTATTTT. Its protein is CASKGPPTTDTQYF.

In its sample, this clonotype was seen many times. The CDR3: CASSGDTGELFF. CDR3 sequence (DNA): TGTGCCAGCAGTGGCGACACCGGGGAGCTGTTTTTT. The chain recombines TRBV2 with TRBJ2-2; D gene ambiguous. There are 12 residues in the CDR3. Germline lookup yields CDR1 SNHLY and CDR2 FYNNEI. Trimming removed 4 bases from V and 3 bases from J, with 3 bases in between.

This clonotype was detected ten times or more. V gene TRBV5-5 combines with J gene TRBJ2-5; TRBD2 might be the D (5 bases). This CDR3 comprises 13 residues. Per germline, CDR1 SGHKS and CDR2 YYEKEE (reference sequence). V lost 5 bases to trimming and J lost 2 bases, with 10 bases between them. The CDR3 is CASRAEFQETQYF. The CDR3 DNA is TGTGCCAGCAGAGCGGAATTTCAAGAGACCCAGTACTTC.

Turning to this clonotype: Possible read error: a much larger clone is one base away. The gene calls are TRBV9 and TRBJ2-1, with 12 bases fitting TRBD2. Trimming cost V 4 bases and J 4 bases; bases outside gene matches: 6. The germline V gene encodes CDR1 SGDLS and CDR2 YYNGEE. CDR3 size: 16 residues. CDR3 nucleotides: TGTGCCAGCAGCCCCGGGACTAGCGGGCATTACAATGAGCAGTTCTTC. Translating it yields CASSPGTSGHYNEQFF.

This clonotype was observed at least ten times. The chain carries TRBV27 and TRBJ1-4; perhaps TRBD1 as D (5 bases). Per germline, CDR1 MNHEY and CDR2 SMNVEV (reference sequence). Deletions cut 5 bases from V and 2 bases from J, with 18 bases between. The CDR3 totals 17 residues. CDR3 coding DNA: TGTGCCAGCAGTCTCCAGGGCTTCAGTGCGACTAATGAAAAACTGTTTTTT. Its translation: CASSLQGFSATNEKLFF.

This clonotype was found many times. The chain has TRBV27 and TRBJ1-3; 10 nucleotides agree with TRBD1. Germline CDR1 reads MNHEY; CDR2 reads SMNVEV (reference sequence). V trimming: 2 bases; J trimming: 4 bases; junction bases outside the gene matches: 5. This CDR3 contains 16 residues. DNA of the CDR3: TGTGCCAGCAGTTTACTCCCGGGACAGGGGGGAAACACCATATATTTT. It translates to CASSLLPGQGGNTIYF.

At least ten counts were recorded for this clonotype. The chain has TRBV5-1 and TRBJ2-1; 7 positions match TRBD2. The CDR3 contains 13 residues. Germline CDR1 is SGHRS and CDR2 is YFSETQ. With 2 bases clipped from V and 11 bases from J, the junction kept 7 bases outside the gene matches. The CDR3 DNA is TGCGCCAGCAGCTTAGATACGAGCGGGAAGCAGTTCTTC. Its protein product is CASSLDTSGKQFF.

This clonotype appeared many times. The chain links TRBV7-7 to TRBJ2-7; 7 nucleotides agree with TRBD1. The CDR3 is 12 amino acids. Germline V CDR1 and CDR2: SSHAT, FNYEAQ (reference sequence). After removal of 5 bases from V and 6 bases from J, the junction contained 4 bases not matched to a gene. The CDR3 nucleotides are TGTGCCAGCAGCCCGACAGGGATCGAGCAGTACTTC. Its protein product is CASSPTGIEQYF.

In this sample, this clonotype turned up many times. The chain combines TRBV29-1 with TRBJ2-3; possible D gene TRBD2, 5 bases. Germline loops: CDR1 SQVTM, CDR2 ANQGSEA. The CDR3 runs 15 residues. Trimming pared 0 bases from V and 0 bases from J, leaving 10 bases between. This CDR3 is CSVEDGGFSTDTQYF. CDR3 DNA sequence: TGCAGCGTTGAAGACGGAGGTTTTAGCACAGATACGCAGTATTTT.

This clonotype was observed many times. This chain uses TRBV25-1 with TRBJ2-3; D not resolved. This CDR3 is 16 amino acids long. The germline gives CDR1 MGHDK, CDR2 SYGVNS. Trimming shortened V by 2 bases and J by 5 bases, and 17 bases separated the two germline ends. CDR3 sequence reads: CASSEDTSHRGDTQYF. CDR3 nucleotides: TGTGCCAGCAGTGAAGACACAAGTCATAGAGGAGATACGCAGTATTTT.

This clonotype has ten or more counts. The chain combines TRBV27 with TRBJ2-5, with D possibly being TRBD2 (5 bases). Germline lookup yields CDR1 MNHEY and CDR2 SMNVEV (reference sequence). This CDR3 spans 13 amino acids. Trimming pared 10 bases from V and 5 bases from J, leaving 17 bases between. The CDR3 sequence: CATLSLSGETQYF. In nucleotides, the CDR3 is TGTGCCACCCTCAGCCTTTCGGGGGAGACCCAGTACTTC.

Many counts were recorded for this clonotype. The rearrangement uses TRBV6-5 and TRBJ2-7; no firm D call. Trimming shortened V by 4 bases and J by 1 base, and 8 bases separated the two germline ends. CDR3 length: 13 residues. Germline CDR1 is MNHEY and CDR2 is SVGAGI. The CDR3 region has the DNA TGTGCCAGCAGTTTGGTCCGGTCCTACGAGCAGTACTTC. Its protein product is CASSLVRSYEQYF.

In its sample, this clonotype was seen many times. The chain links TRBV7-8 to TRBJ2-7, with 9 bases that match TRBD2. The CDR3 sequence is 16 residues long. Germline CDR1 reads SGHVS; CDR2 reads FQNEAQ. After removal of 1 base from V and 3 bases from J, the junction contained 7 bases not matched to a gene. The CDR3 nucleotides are TGTGCCAGCAGCTTAGGGTTAGGACTAGCGTTCTACGAGCAGTACTTC. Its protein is CASSLGLGLAFYEQYF.

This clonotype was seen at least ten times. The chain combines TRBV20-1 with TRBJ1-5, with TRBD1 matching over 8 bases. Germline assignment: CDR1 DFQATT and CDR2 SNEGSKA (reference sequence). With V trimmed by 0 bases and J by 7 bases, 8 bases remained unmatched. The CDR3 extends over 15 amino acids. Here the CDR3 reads CSAREPGGNNQPQHF. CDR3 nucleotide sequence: TGCAGTGCTAGAGAACCAGGGGGCAATAACCAGCCCCAGCATTTT.

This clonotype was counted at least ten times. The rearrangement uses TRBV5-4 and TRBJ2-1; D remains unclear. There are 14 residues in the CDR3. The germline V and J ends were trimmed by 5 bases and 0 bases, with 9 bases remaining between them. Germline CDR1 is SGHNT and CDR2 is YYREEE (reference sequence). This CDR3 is CASRGPSSYNEQFF. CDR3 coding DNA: TGTGCCAGCAGGGGCCCAAGCTCCTACAATGAGCAGTTCTTC.

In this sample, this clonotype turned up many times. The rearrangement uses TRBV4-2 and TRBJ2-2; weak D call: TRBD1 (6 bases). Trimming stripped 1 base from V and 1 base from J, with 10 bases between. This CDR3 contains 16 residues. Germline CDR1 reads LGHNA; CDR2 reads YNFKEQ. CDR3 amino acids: CASSQVARGNTGELFF. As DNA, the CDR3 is TGTGCCAGCAGCCAAGTTGCCAGGGGGAACACCGGGGAGCTGTTTTTT.